These 29 T cell receptor beta chains originate from one sample sequenced in a study of monozygotic twins with inflammatory bowel disease. Reanalyzing the 5' RACE reads, TCRdb keeps one entry per CDR3 protein, without DNA. This table lists roughly 150,000 distinct CDR3 sequences. Sequencing input: blood. These receptors originate from a human donor with ulcerative colitis or Crohn's disease, or a healthy co-twin of an affected twin (not recorded which).

The chain uses TRBV7-3 and TRBJ2-7; the TRBD1 assignment by TCRdb is unverifiable without DNA. The CDR3 sequence is 20 residues long. Per germline, CDR1 SGHTA and CDR2 FQGTGA. The CDR3 region is CASSSGQGAGVEAQTYEQYF.

This chain uses TRBV10-3 with TRBJ2-7. The CDR3 consists of 13 residues. Germline CDR1 is ENHRY and CDR2 is SYGVKD. The chain's CDR3 is CAIMEIGSYEQYF.

The chain carries TRBV19 and TRBJ2-5; checking the TCRdb D call of TRBD1 is not possible without DNA. The CDR3 consists of 15 residues. Germline assignment: CDR1 LNHDA and CDR2 SQIVND (reference sequence). The CDR3 sequence is CASSIAGTGQETQYF.

The CDR3 is CASRGAAKNIQYF. This chain uses TRBV6-5 with TRBJ2-4. CDR1 is MNHEY, CDR2 SVGAGI, per germline. This CDR3 region has 13 residues.

The rearrangement links TRBV7-3 to TRBJ2-1; the D call of TRBD2 rests on TCRdb alone, since no DNA is present to check it. The CDR3 length is 15 residues. Germline CDR1 reads SGHTA; CDR2 reads FQGTGA. This CDR3 reads CASSNGDYPYNEQFF.

The chain employs TRBV3-1 and TRBJ2-5. CDR1 is LGHDT and CDR2 is YNNKEL in the germline V gene (reference sequence). CDR3 length: 12 amino acids. The CDR3 spells CASSQVQETQYF.

This chain joins TRBV24-1 and TRBJ2-2; no DNA is available, so the TRBD1 call from TCRdb remains unchecked. CDR1 KGHDR and CDR2 SFDVKD come from the germline V gene. The length of the CDR3 is 17 residues. CDR3 sequence: CATTGQGANQRTGELFF.

The chain recombines TRBV5-8 with TRBJ2-3; the D call of TRBD1 rests on TCRdb alone, since no DNA is present to check it. This CDR3 contains 15 residues. Germline V gene data show CDR1 as SGHTS and CDR2 as YDEGEE. CDR3 region: CASRPPGSKGDTQYF.

According to its frequency, this clonotype is medium-sized (0.01 to 0.1%). The J gene is TRBJ2-3, the V gene TRBV5-1; TCRdb calls TRBD1, which cannot be checked without DNA. The CDR3 consists of 14 residues. Germline CDR1 reads SGHRS; CDR2 reads YFSETQ. The CDR3 spells CASSLGQGADTQYF.

The rearrangement joins TRBV12-5 to TRBJ2-7; as DNA is missing, the TRBD2 call by TCRdb cannot be tested. Germline assignment: CDR1 LGHNT and CDR2 FRNRAP. This CDR3 spans 17 amino acids. CDR3 sequence reads: CASGLPWTSGGPYEQYF.

CDR3 region: CSARAHRAYEQFF. V usage is TRBV20-1 and J usage is TRBJ2-1; TCRdb designates TRBD1, a call that cannot be tested without DNA. CDR3 size: 13 residues. Germline assignment: CDR1 DFQATT and CDR2 SNEGSKA (reference sequence).

The V call is TRBV5-1, the J call TRBJ2-7; the D call of TRBD1 rests on TCRdb alone, since no DNA is present to check it. CDR3 length equals 15 residues. Germline-derived CDR1 and CDR2 are SGHRS and YFSETQ. The CDR3 region is CASSLKGQGEYEQYF.

CDR3 loop: CASSPQRGSGNEQFF. The V gene is TRBV7-3, the J gene TRBJ2-1; absent DNA, TCRdb's TRBD1 call cannot be checked. Germline CDR1 reads SGHTA; CDR2 reads FQGTGA. The CDR3 loop spans 15 amino acids.

The chain is built from TRBV5-1 and TRBJ2-1. CDR1 is SGHRS, CDR2 YFSETQ, per germline. There are 13 residues in the CDR3. The chain's CDR3 is CASSLEQSNEQFF.

V is TRBV24-1 and J is TRBJ1-2; TCRdb proposes TRBD1, but this gene call is untestable without DNA. Germline V gene lookup returns CDR1 KGHDR and CDR2 SFDVKD. The CDR3 has 14 residues. This chain's CDR3 is CATSDTGTDYGYTF.

The CDR3 loop reads CASSLRLAGAYEQYF. The chain is built from TRBV11-2 and TRBJ2-7; TCRdb reports TRBD2, a call that lacks DNA to check it against. The germline V gene has CDR1 SGHAT and CDR2 FQNNGV. The CDR3 spans 15 residues.

The genes are TRBV5-1 and TRBJ1-3; TCRdb names TRBD1, which stays unverified in the absence of DNA. CDR3 length equals 17 residues. From germline, CDR1 is SGHRS and CDR2 YFSETQ. Here the CDR3 reads CASSPGGDRASGNTIYF.

The chain is built from TRBV19 and TRBJ1-5. The germline V gene encodes CDR1 LNHDA and CDR2 SQIVND (reference sequence). CDR3 length: 15 amino acids. The CDR3 sequence: CASRTDGLSNQPQHF.

The rearrangement joins TRBV6-5 to TRBJ1-1. The germline CDR1 and CDR2 sequences are MNHEY and SVGAGI. There are 18 residues in the CDR3. This CDR3 is CASRTPHGRGLINTEAFF.

The V call is TRBV2, the J call TRBJ2-1; lacking DNA, the TRBD1 call made by TCRdb goes unchecked. This CDR3 region has 13 residues. The V gene's germline CDR1 is SNHLY and CDR2 FYNNEI. The CDR3 region is CASRLAGAHEQFF. The full variable domain, its missing parts supplied by reference TRBV2 and TRBJ2-1, is EPEVTQTPSHQVTQMGQEVILRCVPISNHLYFYWYRQILGQKVEFLVSFYNNEISEKSEIFDDQFSVERPDGSNFTLKIRSTKLEDSAMYFCASRLAGAHEQFFGPGTRLTVL.

CDR3 region: CASGDGRHTEAFF. The V and J genes are TRBV6-2 or TRBV6-3 and TRBJ1-1. The CDR3 spans 13 residues. In germline, CDR1 is MNHEY, CDR2 SVGEGT.

This chain joins TRBV5-4 and TRBJ2-1; TCRdb names TRBD1, which stays unverified in the absence of DNA. The germline CDR1 and CDR2 sequences are SGHNT and YYREEE (reference sequence). This CDR3 comprises 17 residues. CDR3: CASSLDMVKTVYNEQFF.

The genes are TRBV5-5 and TRBJ2-3; checking the TCRdb D call of TRBD1 is not possible without DNA. Germline CDR1 SGHKS, CDR2 YYEKEE (reference sequence). The CDR3 totals 16 residues. The chain's CDR3 is CASSYKPGQGTDTQYF.

The chain links TRBV6-1 to TRBJ1-5; lacking DNA, the TRBD1 call made by TCRdb goes unchecked. In germline, CDR1 is MNHNS, CDR2 SASEGT. This CDR3 comprises 16 residues. This CDR3 reads CASSTRRTGVNQPQHF.

CDR3 loop: CASRGTAQETQYF. The chain couples TRBV4-2 to TRBJ2-5; TCRdb indicates TRBD1, and absent DNA this call remains unverified. CDR1 is LGHNA and CDR2 is YNFKEQ in the germline V gene. The CDR3 runs to 13 residues.

The chain couples TRBV20-1 to TRBJ1-5; TCRdb's D call of TRBD1 is untestable without DNA. Germline loops: CDR1 DFQATT, CDR2 SNEGSKA (reference sequence). The length of the CDR3 is 16 residues. The CDR3: CSARVRQGANSQPQHF.

The chain joins TRBV5-1 to TRBJ2-1; with no DNA, the TCRdb D assignment of TRBD1 cannot be verified. The CDR3 extends over 14 amino acids. The V gene's germline CDR1 is SGHRS and CDR2 YFSETQ. CDR3 in amino acids: CASSSGTGPNEQFF. The full variable domain, in which reference TRBV5-1 and TRBJ2-1 provide the parts outside the CDR3, is KAGVTQTPRYLIKTRGQQVTLSCSPISGHRSVSWYQQTPGQGLQFLFEYFSETQRNKGNFPGRFSGRQFSNSRSEMNVSTLELGDSALYLCASSSGTGPNEQFFGPGTRLTVL.

The V call is TRBV6-1, the J call TRBJ1-3; with no DNA, the TCRdb D assignment of TRBD1 cannot be verified. The CDR3 spans 15 residues. The germline CDR1 and CDR2 sequences are MNHNS and SASEGT. The CDR3 protein is CASRRNRVPGNTIYF.

The chain carries TRBV7-6 and TRBJ1-1. The CDR3 consists of 16 residues. The V gene's germline CDR1 is SGHVS and CDR2 FNYEAQ. The CDR3 protein is CASSAASAGKNTEAFF.